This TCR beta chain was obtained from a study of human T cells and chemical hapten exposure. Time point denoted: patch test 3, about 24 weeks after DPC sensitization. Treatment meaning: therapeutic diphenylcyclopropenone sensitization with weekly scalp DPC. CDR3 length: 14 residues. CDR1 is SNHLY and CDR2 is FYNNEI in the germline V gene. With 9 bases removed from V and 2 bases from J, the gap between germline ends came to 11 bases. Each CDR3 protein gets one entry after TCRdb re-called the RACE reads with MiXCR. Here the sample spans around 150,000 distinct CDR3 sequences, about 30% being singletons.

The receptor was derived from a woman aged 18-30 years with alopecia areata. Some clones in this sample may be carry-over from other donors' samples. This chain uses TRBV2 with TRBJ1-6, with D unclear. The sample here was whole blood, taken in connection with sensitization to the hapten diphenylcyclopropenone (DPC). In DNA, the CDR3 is TGTGCCAGTCGATTCGTGGCCTATAATTCACCCCTCCACTTT. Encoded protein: CASRFVAYNSPLHF.